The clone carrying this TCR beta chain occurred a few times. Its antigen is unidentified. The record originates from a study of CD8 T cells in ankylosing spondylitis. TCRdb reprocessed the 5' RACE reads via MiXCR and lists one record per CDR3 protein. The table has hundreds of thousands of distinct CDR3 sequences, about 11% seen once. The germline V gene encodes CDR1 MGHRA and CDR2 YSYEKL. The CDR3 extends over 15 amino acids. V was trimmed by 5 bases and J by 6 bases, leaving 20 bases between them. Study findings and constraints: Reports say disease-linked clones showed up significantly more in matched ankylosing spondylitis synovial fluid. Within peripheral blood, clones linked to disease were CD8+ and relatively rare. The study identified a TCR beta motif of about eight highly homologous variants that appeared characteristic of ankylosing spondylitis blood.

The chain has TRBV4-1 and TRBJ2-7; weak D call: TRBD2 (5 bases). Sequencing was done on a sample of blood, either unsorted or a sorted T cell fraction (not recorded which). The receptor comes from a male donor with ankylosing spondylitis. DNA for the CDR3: TGCGCCAGCAGCTTGTTTGGCGAGAATGGAGGCGAGCAGTACTTC. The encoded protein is CASSLFGENGGEQYF.